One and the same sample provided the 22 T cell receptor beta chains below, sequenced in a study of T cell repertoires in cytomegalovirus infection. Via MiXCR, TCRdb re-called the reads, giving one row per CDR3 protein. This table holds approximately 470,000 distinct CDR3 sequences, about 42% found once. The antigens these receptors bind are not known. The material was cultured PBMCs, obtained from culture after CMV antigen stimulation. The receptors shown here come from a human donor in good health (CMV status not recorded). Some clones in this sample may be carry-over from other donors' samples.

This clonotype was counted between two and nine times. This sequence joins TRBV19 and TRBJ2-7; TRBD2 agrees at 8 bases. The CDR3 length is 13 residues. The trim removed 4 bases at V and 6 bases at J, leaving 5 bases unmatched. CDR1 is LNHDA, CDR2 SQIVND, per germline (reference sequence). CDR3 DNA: TGTGCCAGTAGTACCGGACTAGCTGTCGAGCAGTACTTC. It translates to CASSTGLAVEQYF.

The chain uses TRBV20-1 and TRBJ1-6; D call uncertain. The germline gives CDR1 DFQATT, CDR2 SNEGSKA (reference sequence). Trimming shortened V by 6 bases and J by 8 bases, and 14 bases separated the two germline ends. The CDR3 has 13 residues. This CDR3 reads CSAPTQRDSPLHF. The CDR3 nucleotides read TGCAGTGCCCCCACCCAAAGGGATTCACCCCTCCACTTT.

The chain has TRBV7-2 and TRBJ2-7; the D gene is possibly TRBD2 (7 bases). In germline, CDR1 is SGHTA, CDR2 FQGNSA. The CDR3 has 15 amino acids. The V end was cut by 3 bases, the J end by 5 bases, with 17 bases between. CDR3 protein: CASSFGGGMLDEQYF. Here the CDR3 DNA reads TGTGCCAGCAGCTTCGGCGGGGGCATGTTGGACGAGCAGTACTTC.

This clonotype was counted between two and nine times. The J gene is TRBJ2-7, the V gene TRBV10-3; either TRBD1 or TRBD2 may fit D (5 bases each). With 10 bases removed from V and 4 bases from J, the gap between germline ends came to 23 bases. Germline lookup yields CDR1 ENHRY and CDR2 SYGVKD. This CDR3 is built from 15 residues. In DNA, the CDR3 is TGTGCCACCGCCCGACAAAGGGGTGGCGGGTACGAGCAGTACTTC. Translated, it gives CATARQRGGGYEQYF.

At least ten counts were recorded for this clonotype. CDR3 sequence reads: CASSLVSWGGYNEQFF. The CDR3 DNA reads as TGTGCCAGCAGCTTAGTCTCGTGGGGGGGTTACAATGAGCAGTTCTTC. The rearrangement joins TRBV7-2 to TRBJ2-1; the match to TRBD2 covers 7 bases. Germline lookup yields CDR1 SGHTA and CDR2 FQGNSA. Unmatched junction bases numbered 7, after V lost 1 base and J lost 4 bases. CDR3 length: 16 amino acids. Looking up the rest from reference TRBV7-2 and TRBJ2-1 gives the full variable domain: GAGVSQSPSNKVTEKGKDVELRCDPISGHTALYWYRQSLGQGLEFLIYFQGNSAPDKSGLPSDRFSAERTGGSVSTLTIQRTQQEDSAVYLCASSLVSWGGYNEQFFGPGTRLTVL.

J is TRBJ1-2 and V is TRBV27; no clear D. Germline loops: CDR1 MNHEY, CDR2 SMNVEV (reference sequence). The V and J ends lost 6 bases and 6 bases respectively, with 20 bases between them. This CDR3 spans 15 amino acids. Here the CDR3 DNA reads TGTGCCAGCAGCCCTGTACCCGGGCTGTGGGATGGCTACACCTTC. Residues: CASSPVPGLWDGYTF.

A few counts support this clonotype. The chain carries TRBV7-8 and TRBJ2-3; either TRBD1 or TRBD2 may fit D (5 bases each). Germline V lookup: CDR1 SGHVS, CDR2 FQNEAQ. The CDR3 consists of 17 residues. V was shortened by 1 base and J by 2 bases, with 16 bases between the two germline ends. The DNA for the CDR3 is TGTGCCAGCAGCTTAGTTCTAGGCAGGGACCCCACAGATACGCAGTATTTT. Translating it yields CASSLVLGRDPTDTQYF.

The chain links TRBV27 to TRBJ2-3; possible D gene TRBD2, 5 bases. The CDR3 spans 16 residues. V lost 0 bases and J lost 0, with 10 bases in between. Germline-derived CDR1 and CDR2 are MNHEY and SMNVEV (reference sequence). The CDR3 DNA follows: TGTGCCAGCAGTTTATCTCTCCCGGGAAGCACAGATACGCAGTATTTT. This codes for CASSLSLPGSTDTQYF.

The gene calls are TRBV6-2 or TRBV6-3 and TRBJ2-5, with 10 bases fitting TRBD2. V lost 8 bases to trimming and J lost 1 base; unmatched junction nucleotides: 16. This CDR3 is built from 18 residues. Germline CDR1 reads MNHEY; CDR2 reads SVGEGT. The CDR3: CASAPRASGSIGQETQYF. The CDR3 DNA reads TGTGCCAGCGCGCCTCGGGCTAGCGGGAGTATCGGCCAAGAGACCCAGTACTTC.

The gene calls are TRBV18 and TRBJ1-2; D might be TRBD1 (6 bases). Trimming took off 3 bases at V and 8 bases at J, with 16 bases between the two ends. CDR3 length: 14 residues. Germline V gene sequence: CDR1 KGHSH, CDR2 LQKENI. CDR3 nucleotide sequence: TGTGCCAGCTCACCCGGACAGCAGGGGAGGGGCTACACCTTC. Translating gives CASSPGQQGRGYTF.

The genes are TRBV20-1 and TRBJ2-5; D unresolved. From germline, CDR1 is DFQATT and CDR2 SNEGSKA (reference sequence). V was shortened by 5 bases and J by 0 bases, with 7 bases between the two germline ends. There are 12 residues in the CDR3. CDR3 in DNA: TGCAGTGCTGAACAGAACCAAGAGACCCAGTACTTC. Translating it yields CSAEQNQETQYF.

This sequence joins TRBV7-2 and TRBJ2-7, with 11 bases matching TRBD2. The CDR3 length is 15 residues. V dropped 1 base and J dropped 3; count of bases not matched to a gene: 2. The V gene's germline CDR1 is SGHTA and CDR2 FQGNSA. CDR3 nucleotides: TGTGCCAGCAGCTTAGTAACTAGCGGGGGCTACGAGCAGTACTTC. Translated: CASSLVTSGGYEQYF.

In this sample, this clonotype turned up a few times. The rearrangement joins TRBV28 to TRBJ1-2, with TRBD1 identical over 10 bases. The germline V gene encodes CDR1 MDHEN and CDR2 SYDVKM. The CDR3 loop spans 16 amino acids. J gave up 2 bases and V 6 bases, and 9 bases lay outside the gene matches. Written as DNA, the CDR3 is TGTGCCAGCAGGGGGGCGGGACAGGGGACCAACTATGGCTACACCTTC. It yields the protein CASRGAGQGTNYGYTF.

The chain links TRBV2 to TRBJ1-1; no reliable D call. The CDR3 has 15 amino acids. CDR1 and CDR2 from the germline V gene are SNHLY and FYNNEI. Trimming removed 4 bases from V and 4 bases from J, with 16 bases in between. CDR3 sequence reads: CASSGWETGGTEAFF. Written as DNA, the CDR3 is TGTGCCAGCAGTGGATGGGAAACCGGCGGCACTGAAGCTTTCTTT.

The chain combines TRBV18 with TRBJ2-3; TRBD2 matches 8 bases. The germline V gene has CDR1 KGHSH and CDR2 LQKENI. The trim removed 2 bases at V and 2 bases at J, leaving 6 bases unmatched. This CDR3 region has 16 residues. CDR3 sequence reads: CASSPSGLASTDTQYF. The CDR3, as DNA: TGTGCCAGCTCACCATCAGGACTAGCCTCCACAGATACGCAGTATTTT.

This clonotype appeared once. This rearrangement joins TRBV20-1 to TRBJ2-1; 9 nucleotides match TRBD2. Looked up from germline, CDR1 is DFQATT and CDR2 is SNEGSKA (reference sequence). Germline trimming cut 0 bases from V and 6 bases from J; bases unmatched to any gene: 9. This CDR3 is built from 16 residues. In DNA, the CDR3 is TGCAGTGCTAGAGATTCGGGGCGGGGGGGCGGCAATGAGCAGTTCTTC. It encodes CSARDSGRGGGNEQFF.

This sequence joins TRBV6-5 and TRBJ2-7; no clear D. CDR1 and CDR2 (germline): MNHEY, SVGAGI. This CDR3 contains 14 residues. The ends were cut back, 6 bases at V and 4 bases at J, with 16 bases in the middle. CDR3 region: CASRSIGRSYEQYF. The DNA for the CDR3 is TGTGCCAGCAGAAGTATAGGCAGGTCATACGAGCAGTACTTC.

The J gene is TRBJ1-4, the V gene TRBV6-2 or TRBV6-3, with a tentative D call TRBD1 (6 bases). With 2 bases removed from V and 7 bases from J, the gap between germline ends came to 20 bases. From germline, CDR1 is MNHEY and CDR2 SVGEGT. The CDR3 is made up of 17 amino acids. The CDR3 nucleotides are TGTGCCAGCAGTTACACCCCAAATGACAGGACGTCTGAAAAACTGTTTTTT. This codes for CASSYTPNDRTSEKLFF.

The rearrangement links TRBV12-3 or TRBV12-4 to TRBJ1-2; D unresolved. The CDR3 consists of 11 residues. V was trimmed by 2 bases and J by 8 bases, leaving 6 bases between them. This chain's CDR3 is CASSLYGGYTF. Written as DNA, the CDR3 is TGTGCCAGCAGTTTATATGGAGGCTACACCTTC.

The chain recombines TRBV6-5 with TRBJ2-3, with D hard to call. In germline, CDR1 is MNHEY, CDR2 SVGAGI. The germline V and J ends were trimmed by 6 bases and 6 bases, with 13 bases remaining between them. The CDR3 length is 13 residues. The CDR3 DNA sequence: TGTGCCAGCAGGCCCCTTGAGGTGGATACGCAGTATTTT. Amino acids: CASRPLEVDTQYF.

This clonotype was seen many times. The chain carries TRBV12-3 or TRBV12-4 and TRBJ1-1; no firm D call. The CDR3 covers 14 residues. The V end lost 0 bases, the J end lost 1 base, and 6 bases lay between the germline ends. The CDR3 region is CASSLAAGNTEAFF. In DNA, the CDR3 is TGTGCCAGCAGTTTAGCGGCGGGGAACACTGAAGCTTTCTTT.

CDR3: CASSRLGGSSYEQYF. The DNA of the CDR3 is TGCGCCAGCAGCCGCCTCGGAGGTTCTTCCTACGAGCAGTACTTC. J is TRBJ2-7 and V is TRBV4-3, with D perhaps TRBD2 (5 bases). The CDR3 covers 15 residues. Trimming removed 4 bases from V and 1 base from J, with 14 bases in between. The germline gives CDR1 LGHNA, CDR2 YSLEER.